The rows below give T cell receptor beta chains drawn from one sample of a study of cytomegalovirus exposure and HLA in healthy donors. The data were produced by immunoSEQ multiplex PCR, yet TCRdb's version contains in-frame clones alone and is incomplete. The data contain about 63,000 clones, about 65% of them singletons. Sequences were obtained from PBMCs. The receptors were sampled from a man aged 45-65 years in good health and CMV-seropositive. Both conserved end residues are part of each CDR3. Each record gives: clone size, J gene, D gene, V gene, CDR3 protein, CDR3 DNA. A D gene is named only where the DNA matches it firmly. Size is omitted from some rows. Given values are once, few, many or a class for expanded clones.

clone size: NA; J gene: TRBJ2-5; D gene: NA; V gene: TRBV29-1; CDR3 protein: CSVVAGIGEPPKETQYF; CDR3 DNA: TGCAGCGTTGTGGCGGGGATAGGGGAACCGCCAAAGGAGACCCAGTACTTC
clone size: NA; J gene: TRBJ1-2; D gene: NA; V gene: TRBV12-5; CDR3 protein: CASGLGEDYGYTF; CDR3 DNA: TGTGCTAGTGGTTTGGGGGAGGACTATGGCTACACCTTC
clone size: NA; J gene: TRBJ1-5; D gene: NA; V gene: TRBV18; CDR3 protein: CASSPAGQSNQPQHF; CDR3 DNA: TGTGCCAGCTCACCCGCCGGACAGAGCAATCAGCCCCAGCATTTT
clone size: NA; J gene: TRBJ2-7; D gene: TRBD1; V gene: TRBV7-6; CDR3 protein: CASSPGQGAYEQYF; CDR3 DNA: TGTGCCAGCAGCCCAGGACAGGGGGCGTACGAGCAGTACTTC
clone size: NA; J gene: TRBJ2-3; D gene: NA; V gene: TRBV6-1; CDR3 protein: CASSEAASADTQYF; CDR3 DNA: TGTGCCAGCAGTGAAGCGGCTAGCGCAGATACGCAGTATTTT
clone size: few; J gene: TRBJ2-2; D gene: NA; V gene: TRBV5-4; CDR3 protein: CASSSPISPRDTGELFF; CDR3 DNA: TGTGCCAGCAGCTCGCCTATCAGCCCGCGGGACACCGGGGAGCTGTTTTTT
clone size: NA; J gene: TRBJ2-2; D gene: TRBD2; V gene: TRBV7-9; CDR3 protein: CASSPQRREDTGELFF; CDR3 DNA: TGTGCCAGCAGCCCCCAGAGGCGGGAGGACACCGGGGAGCTGTTTTTT
clone size: few; J gene: TRBJ2-3; D gene: NA; V gene: TRBV7-3; CDR3 protein: CASSLLITDTQYF; CDR3 DNA: TGTGCCAGCAGCCTACTAATCACAGATACGCAGTATTTT
clone size: NA; J gene: TRBJ1-1; D gene: NA; V gene: TRBV5-4; CDR3 protein: CASSLALGANTEAFF; CDR3 DNA: TGTGCCAGCAGCTTGGCTCTGGGGGCGAACACTGAAGCTTTCTTT
clone size: few; J gene: TRBJ1-1; D gene: NA; V gene: TRBV27; CDR3 protein: CASSFSLNTEAFF; CDR3 DNA: TGTGCCAGCAGTTTTAGTCTGAACACTGAAGCTTTCTTT
clone size: few; J gene: TRBJ2-1; D gene: NA; V gene: TRBV7-9; CDR3 protein: CASSPQGGEQFF; CDR3 DNA: TGTGCCAGCAGCCCACAGGGTGGTGAGCAGTTCTTC
clone size: NA; J gene: TRBJ2-3; D gene: TRBD2; V gene: TRBV11-2; CDR3 protein: CASREWRGRDTQYF; CDR3 DNA: TGTGCCAGCAGAGAGTGGCGGGGGAGAGATACGCAGTATTTT
clone size: NA; J gene: TRBJ1-2; D gene: TRBD1; V gene: TRBV4-1; CDR3 protein: CASSPTGVYGYTF; CDR3 DNA: TGCGCCAGCAGCCCCACAGGGGTCTATGGCTACACCTTC
clone size: NA; J gene: TRBJ1-1; D gene: NA; V gene: TRBV21-1; CDR3 protein: CARTKPSDSEAFF; CDR3 DNA: TGTGCTAGAACGAAACCCAGTGACTCTGAAGCTTTCTTT
clone size: few; J gene: TRBJ1-3; D gene: NA; V gene: TRBV7-9; CDR3 protein: CASSLGQGLVSGNTIYF; CDR3 DNA: TGTGCCAGCAGCTTAGGCCAGGGACTGGTCTCTGGAAACACCATATATTTT
clone size: NA; J gene: TRBJ2-7; D gene: TRBD2; V gene: TRBV7-7; CDR3 protein: CASSLAGLAGEIYEQYF; CDR3 DNA: TGTGCCAGCAGCTTAGCGGGACTAGCGGGAGAAATTTACGAGCAGTACTTC
clone size: NA; J gene: TRBJ2-1; D gene: NA; V gene: TRBV2; CDR3 protein: CATRTDVGEQFF; CDR3 DNA: TGTGCCACTAGGACAGACGTAGGTGAGCAGTTCTTC
clone size: NA; J gene: TRBJ1-5; D gene: TRBD1; V gene: TRBV18; CDR3 protein: CASSPIGTAPFNQPQHF; CDR3 DNA: TGTGCCAGCTCACCAATCGGGACAGCGCCCTTCAATCAGCCCCAGCATTTT
clone size: NA; J gene: TRBJ1-6; D gene: TRBD1; V gene: TRBV5-1; CDR3 protein: CASSTRTGGDSPLHF; CDR3 DNA: TGCGCCAGCAGCACTCGGACAGGGGGGGATTCACCCCTCCACTTT
clone size: few; J gene: TRBJ1-2; D gene: TRBD1; V gene: TRBV5-6; CDR3 protein: CASRLSGTGVSYGYTF; CDR3 DNA: TGTGCCAGCAGACTTTCCGGGACAGGGGTTTCGTACGGCTACACCTTC
clone size: NA; J gene: TRBJ2-1; D gene: NA; V gene: TRBV29-1; CDR3 protein: CSVEDPAKSSYNEQFF; CDR3 DNA: TGCAGCGTTGAAGACCCAGCGAAAAGCTCCTACAATGAGCAGTTCTTC
clone size: NA; J gene: TRBJ1-1; D gene: NA; V gene: TRBV27; CDR3 protein: CASSFTYNTEAFF; CDR3 DNA: TGTGCCAGCAGTTTTACATATAACACTGAAGCTTTCTTT
clone size: NA; J gene: TRBJ1-5; D gene: TRBD1; V gene: TRBV7-9; CDR3 protein: CASSLGQGENQPQHF; CDR3 DNA: TGTGCCAGCAGCTTAGGGCAGGGGGAAAATCAGCCCCAGCATTTT
clone size: NA; J gene: TRBJ2-1; D gene: TRBD2; V gene: TRBV27; CDR3 protein: CASSLSGGSYNEQFF; CDR3 DNA: TGTGCCAGCAGTCTAAGCGGGGGCTCCTACAATGAGCAGTTCTTC
clone size: NA; J gene: TRBJ2-5; D gene: TRBD1; V gene: TRBV5-4; CDR3 protein: CASSPQGAGETQYF; CDR3 DNA: TGTGCCAGCAGTCCCCAGGGGGCGGGAGAGACCCAGTACTTC
clone size: NA; J gene: TRBJ1-1; D gene: TRBD1; V gene: TRBV11-2; CDR3 protein: CASTHFRDRTFQAFF; CDR3 DNA: TGTGCCAGCACCCACTTCCGGGACAGGACATTTCAAGCTTTCTTT
clone size: NA; J gene: TRBJ1-5; D gene: NA; V gene: TRBV19; CDR3 protein: CASRASNQPQHF; CDR3 DNA: TGTGCCAGCAGGGCTAGCAATCAGCCCCAGCATTTT
clone size: NA; J gene: TRBJ1-2; D gene: NA; V gene: TRBV27; CDR3 protein: CASSLPIGGDYGYTF; CDR3 DNA: TGTGCCAGCAGTTTGCCCATTGGGGGGGATTACGGCTACACCTTC
clone size: NA; J gene: TRBJ2-7; D gene: TRBD1; V gene: TRBV4-3; CDR3 protein: CASSQPRWAGGTCEQYF; CDR3 DNA: TGCGCCAGCAGCCAGCCCCGGTGGGCAGGGGGCACGTGCGAGCAGTACTTC
clone size: NA; J gene: TRBJ2-3; D gene: TRBD1; V gene: TRBV5-4; CDR3 protein: CASSSGQGWNTQYF; CDR3 DNA: TGTGCCAGCAGCTCGGGACAGGGGTGGAATACGCAGTATTTT
clone size: NA; J gene: TRBJ2-4; D gene: NA; V gene: TRBV19; CDR3 protein: CASSIDPSVVNIQYF; CDR3 DNA: TGTGCCAGTAGTATAGATCCTAGCGTCGTAAACATTCAGTACTTC
clone size: NA; J gene: TRBJ2-7; D gene: NA; V gene: TRBV27; CDR3 protein: CATQQFPSYEQYF; CDR3 DNA: TGTGCAACACAGCAGTTTCCCTCCTACGAGCAGTACTTC
clone size: NA; J gene: TRBJ1-1; D gene: NA; V gene: TRBV6-1; CDR3 protein: CASSSSMNTEAFF; CDR3 DNA: TGTGCCAGCAGTTCTTCTATGAACACTGAAGCTTTCTTT
clone size: NA; J gene: TRBJ2-2; D gene: NA; V gene: TRBV19; CDR3 protein: CATSRGSNTGELFF; CDR3 DNA: TGTGCCACCTCCCGGGGGTCGAACACCGGGGAGCTGTTTTTT
clone size: NA; J gene: TRBJ2-2; D gene: NA; V gene: TRBV29-1; CDR3 protein: CSVRRGPNTGELFF; CDR3 DNA: TGCAGCGTCCGAAGGGGCCCGAACACCGGGGAGCTGTTTTTT
clone size: NA; J gene: TRBJ1-4; D gene: NA; V gene: TRBV6-1; CDR3 protein: CASRLGQINEKLFF; CDR3 DNA: TGTGCCAGCAGACTCGGACAGATTAATGAAAAACTGTTTTTT
clone size: few; J gene: TRBJ2-7; D gene: TRBD2; V gene: TRBV7-6; CDR3 protein: CASSSRGGDYEQYF; CDR3 DNA: TGTGCCAGCAGCTCCCGCGGGGGAGACTACGAGCAGTACTTC
clone size: once; J gene: TRBJ1-5; D gene: NA; V gene: TRBV4-1; CDR3 protein: CASSQAGDQPQHF; CDR3 DNA: TGCGCCAGCAGCCAAGCCGGGGATCAGCCCCAGCATTTT
clone size: NA; J gene: TRBJ2-7; D gene: TRBD1; V gene: TRBV15; CDR3 protein: CATSRVDRENEQYF; CDR3 DNA: TGTGCCACCAGCAGAGTTGACAGGGAGAACGAGCAGTACTTC
clone size: NA; J gene: TRBJ2-7; D gene: NA; V gene: TRBV27; CDR3 protein: CASSSTRHEQYF; CDR3 DNA: TGTGCCAGCAGTTCAACGCGCCACGAGCAGTACTTC